The 9 T cell receptor beta chains given below trace back to one sample, sequenced in a study of tumor and adjacent non-tumor tissue in lung cancer. This sample's RNA came from whole unsorted tissue. More than 3 cm separated this lung sample from the edge of the tumor. TCRbeta libraries were built with three rounds of nested PCR, modified from ARM-PCR. TCRdb re-derived calls from the multiplex PCR reads in MiXCR, one entry per CDR3 protein. This table holds some 80,000 distinct CDR3 sequences, approximately 82% found once. The sequencing sample was made of distant non-tumor lung tissue. These receptors were collected from a man aged 65 to 85 with non-small cell lung cancer.

This clonotype is a singleton in its sample. The junction differs from germline at one of its ends, possibly a read error. V and J are TRBV6-5 and TRBJ2-7; D could derive from TRBD1 or TRBD2 (5 bases each). Germline CDR1 reads MNHEY; CDR2 reads SVGAGI. This CDR3 spans 17 amino acids. Here the CDR3 DNA reads TGTGCCAGCAGTTGCGGGCAGGGCGGATATGCGTTCTACGAGCAGCACTTC. Translation: CASSCGQGGYAFYEQHF.

As concerns this clonotype: One end of the junction does not line up with germline, which may come from a read error. The genes are TRBV11-2 and TRBJ1-2; D is ambiguous. Germline CDR1 and CDR2: SGHAT and FQNNGV. This CDR3 region has 13 residues. CDR3: CASSRSGLYGYTF. The CDR3, as DNA: TGTGCCAGCAGCAGATCCGGGCTCTATGGTTACACCTTC.

Comments on this clonotype: At one boundary the junction diverges from the germline segment, which might be a read error. The V call is TRBV29-1, the J call TRBJ2-5; D unresolved. The CDR3 totals 13 residues. CDR1 and CDR2 (germline): SQVTM, ANQGSEA. The DNA of the CDR3 is TGCGGCGTGGCCAGCAGATTCCAAGAGACCCAGTACTTC. Its protein product is CGVASRFQETQYF.

About this clonotype itself: Sequence at one end of the junction differs from germline and may be a read error. The chain couples TRBV11-3 to TRBJ1-1; 7 positions agree with TRBD1. CDR3 length: 16 residues. Per germline, CDR1 SGHNT and CDR2 YENEEA. The CDR3 nucleotides are TGCGCCAGGAGCTTCCGGGACAGAACCCTGAACATTGAAGCGTTCTTT. Its protein product is CARSFRDRTLNIEAFF.

This clonotype was seen a single time. One end of the junction fails to match germline, which may point to a read error. This chain joins TRBV11-3 and TRBJ1-2; tentative D call: TRBD1 (6 bases). CDR3 length: 14 amino acids. Germline V gene lookup returns CDR1 SGHNT and CDR2 YENEEA. This CDR3 reads CVSIFPAGAGGYTF. CDR3 in DNA: TGTGTCAGCATCTTCCCGGCAGGGGCGGGAGGCTACACCTTC.

Remarks on this clonotype: The conserved final phenylalanine or tryptophan is absent from the CDR3, which likely points to a read error. J is TRBJ1-1 and V is TRBV11-3, with no clear D. Looked up from germline, CDR1 is SGHNT and CDR2 is YENEEA. The CDR3 loop spans 13 amino acids. V lost 8 bases and J lost 4, with 14 bases in between. In DNA form, the CDR3 reads TGTGCCAGCGGCCCCCCGGCGACCACTGAAGCTTTCTTA. It specifies CASGPPATTEAFL.

The gene calls are TRBV4-2 and TRBJ2-3, with 7 bases lining up with TRBD2. The CDR3 sequence is 17 residues long. The trim removed 3 bases at V and 2 bases at J, leaving 11 bases unmatched. CDR1 and CDR2 from the germline V gene are LGHNA and YNFKEQ. The CDR3 loop reads CASSHDLWRGTTDTQYF. CDR3 in DNA: TGTGCCAGCAGCCACGATCTGTGGCGGGGGACCACAGATACGCAGTATTTT.

This clonotype occurred once. Given a much more abundant clone one base away, this may be a read error. The chain joins TRBV28 to TRBJ2-3; TRBD1 might be the D (6 bases). This CDR3 has 15 amino acids. Germline assignment: CDR1 MDHEN and CDR2 SYDVKM. The CDR3 nucleotides read TGTGCCAGCAGTTTTTCCAGGGGCCGGTCAGATACGCGGTATTTT. Its protein product is CASSFSRGRSDTRYF.

In this sample, this clonotype turned up many times. This clone may be a read error of a much larger clone one base away. The chain recombines TRBV11-2 with TRBJ2-7; D not certain. Germline CDR1 and CDR2: SGHAT and FQNNGV. There are 12 residues in the CDR3. Written as DNA, the CDR3 is TGTGCCGGCAGCTTAACTCTTTACGAGCAGTACTTC. This encodes CAGSLTLYEQYF.